This is a list of T cell receptor beta chains from one sample in a study of beta chain features in type 1 diabetes. Libraries were prepared by immunoSEQ multiplex PCR; TCRdb keeps only in-frame clonotypes and omits some of them. The sample shows hundreds of thousands of clones, about 14% of them seen only once. Sequencing used naive CD4+ T cells from blood. Every receptor here comes from a man between 18 and 29 years old with type 1 diabetes. The CDR3 runs from the conserved cysteine through the conserved F or W. The D gene is left open where the match is weak. The size field is filled for only some rows; it gives once, few, many or a size class.

CDR3nt: TGTGCCAGCAGCTTGGGGACAGGGCTGGTTTCTGGAAACACCATATATTTT
CDR3aa: CASSLGTGLVSGNTIYF
v_gene: TRBV5-4
d_gene: TRBD1
len: 17
abundance: NA
j_gene: TRBJ1-3

CDR3nt: TGTGCCACCAGCAGAGATTTCAGGACTAGCGGGCCGGACGAGCAGTTCTTC
CDR3aa: CATSRDFRTSGPDEQFF
v_gene: TRBV15
d_gene: TRBD2
len: 17
abundance: NA
j_gene: TRBJ2-1

CDR3nt: TGTGCCAGCAGAGATCAGTTTAAAACGAACACCGGGGAGCTGTTTTTT
CDR3aa: CASRDQFKTNTGELFF
v_gene: TRBV13
d_gene: NA
len: 16
abundance: few
j_gene: TRBJ2-2

CDR3nt: TGTGCCTGGACCCTACACCGGGACAGAGCCTACGAGCAGTACTTC
CDR3aa: CAWTLHRDRAYEQYF
v_gene: TRBV30
d_gene: TRBD1
len: 15
abundance: NA
j_gene: TRBJ2-7

CDR3nt: TGTGCCAGCGGCTCTGCGTACGAGCAGTACTTC
CDR3aa: CASGSAYEQYF
v_gene: TRBV9
d_gene: NA
len: 11
abundance: few
j_gene: TRBJ2-7

CDR3nt: TGTGCCAGCAGCTCCTGGACAGGGGAGGTTGGAGAGACCCAGTACTTC
CDR3aa: CASSSWTGEVGETQYF
v_gene: TRBV7-9
d_gene: TRBD1
len: 16
abundance: few
j_gene: TRBJ2-5

CDR3nt: TGTGCCAGCACTCCCGGGAGCGGCGAGCAGTACTTC
CDR3aa: CASTPGSGEQYF
v_gene: TRBV7-9
d_gene: NA
len: 12
abundance: few
j_gene: TRBJ2-7

CDR3nt: TGTGCCAGCAGCTTAACGGGACAGGGGTCCGGGGAGCTGTTTTTT
CDR3aa: CASSLTGQGSGELFF
v_gene: TRBV7-3
d_gene: TRBD1
len: 15
abundance: few
j_gene: TRBJ2-2

CDR3nt: TGTGCCAGCAGCCCACCCCTCGGGGGGCGCGACGAGCAGTACTTC
CDR3aa: CASSPPLGGRDEQYF
v_gene: TRBV7-2
d_gene: NA
len: 15
abundance: few
j_gene: TRBJ2-7

CDR3nt: TGTGCCTGGAGCCCTTCGGGACATTTCTATGGCTACACCTTC
CDR3aa: CAWSPSGHFYGYTF
v_gene: TRBV30
d_gene: NA
len: 14
abundance: NA
j_gene: TRBJ1-2

CDR3nt: TGTGCCAGCGTTCAAAGTGGGCGGGAGACCCAGTACTTC
CDR3aa: CASVQSGRETQYF
v_gene: TRBV28
d_gene: NA
len: 13
abundance: few
j_gene: TRBJ2-5

CDR3nt: TGTGCCAGCAGGAACCGAGCAGATACGCAGTATTTT
CDR3aa: CASRNRADTQYF
v_gene: TRBV7-2
d_gene: NA
len: 12
abundance: few
j_gene: TRBJ2-3

CDR3nt: TGTGCCAGCTCACCTTGGGCAGGGAAAGAAATTGTTGAAAAACTGTTTTTT
CDR3aa: CASSPWAGKEIVEKLFF
v_gene: TRBV18
d_gene: NA
len: 17
abundance: few
j_gene: TRBJ1-4

CDR3nt: TGTGCCAGCACCGGGACAGGGGGTTGGGGGAATTCACCCCTCCACTTT
CDR3aa: CASTGTGGWGNSPLHF
v_gene: TRBV2
d_gene: TRBD1
len: 16
abundance: NA
j_gene: TRBJ1-6

CDR3nt: TGTGCCAGCAGCTTAGTAGGACAGGAAGGAGATACGCAGTATTTT
CDR3aa: CASSLVGQEGDTQYF
v_gene: TRBV7-6
d_gene: TRBD1
len: 15
abundance: NA
j_gene: TRBJ2-3

CDR3nt: TGTGCCACGGCACGACAGGCTTTTAACTATGGCTACACCTTC
CDR3aa: CATARQAFNYGYTF
v_gene: TRBV10-3
d_gene: NA
len: 14
abundance: NA
j_gene: TRBJ1-2

CDR3nt: TGTGCCAGCAGCTCCGCGGGGGTTCAGTACTTC
CDR3aa: CASSSAGVQYF
v_gene: TRBV9
d_gene: TRBD2
len: 11
abundance: few
j_gene: TRBJ2-4

CDR3nt: TGCGCCAGCAGTCAACAGGGCGGGGAGACCCAGTACTTC
CDR3aa: CASSQQGGETQYF
v_gene: TRBV10-2
d_gene: NA
len: 13
abundance: NA
j_gene: TRBJ2-5

CDR3nt: TGTGCCAGCAGTTACGACAGGGAGAAGTACACCATATATTTT
CDR3aa: CASSYDREKYTIYF
v_gene: TRBV6-5
d_gene: TRBD1
len: 14
abundance: NA
j_gene: TRBJ1-3

CDR3nt: TGTGCCAGCAGCGTAAGAAGCCAGGAGGTTGAGACCCAGTACTTC
CDR3aa: CASSVRSQEVETQYF
v_gene: TRBV9
d_gene: NA
len: 15
abundance: NA
j_gene: TRBJ2-5

CDR3nt: TGTGCCAGCAGCTTAGCTTCCGGGACAGAGTTCACCGGGGAGCTGTTTTTT
CDR3aa: CASSLASGTEFTGELFF
v_gene: TRBV7-9
d_gene: TRBD1
len: 17
abundance: few
j_gene: TRBJ2-2

CDR3nt: TGCAGCGCCCTGGGAGGGATGGTGTACGAGCAGTACTTC
CDR3aa: CSALGGMVYEQYF
v_gene: TRBV29-1
d_gene: TRBD2
len: 13
abundance: NA
j_gene: TRBJ2-7

CDR3nt: TGTGCCAGCAGTGCCCGGTTGCCGCGGGGCGGAGAGACCCAGTACTTC
CDR3aa: CASSARLPRGGETQYF
v_gene: TRBV2
d_gene: NA
len: 16
abundance: few
j_gene: TRBJ2-5

CDR3nt: TGTGCCATCAGATCCGGGACAGGGTCGAATGAGCAGTTCTTC
CDR3aa: CAIRSGTGSNEQFF
v_gene: TRBV10-3
d_gene: TRBD1
len: 14
abundance: few
j_gene: TRBJ2-1

CDR3nt: TGTGCCAGCAGCGTTCGGGACAGCACAGATACGCAGTATTTT
CDR3aa: CASSVRDSTDTQYF
v_gene: TRBV9
d_gene: NA
len: 14
abundance: NA
j_gene: TRBJ2-3